The next 27 T cell receptor beta chains were all read from a single sample in a study of T cell changes during pregnancy in multiple sclerosis. The assay was immunoSEQ multiplex PCR, and TCRdb's table has in-frame clones only and misses some. The repertoire includes about 62,000 clones, nearly 90% of them detected once, and 2% to 3% sits in the top ten. This material consisted of peripheral blood, taken in the first trimester of pregnancy. All receptors derive from a female donor with multiple sclerosis, enrolled in a pregnancy study.

V usage is TRBV29-1 and J usage is TRBJ2-7; TRBD1 is a possible D gene (6 bases). V lost 6 bases and J lost 2, with 14 bases in between. Per germline, CDR1 SQVTM and CDR2 ANQGSEA. The CDR3 has 13 amino acids. CDR3 bases: TGCAGCGTCGAATTGGACAGCCCCTACGAGCAGTACTTC. Protein sequence: CSVELDSPYEQYF.

This clone occurred a few times. The chain has TRBV27 and TRBJ2-1, with D possibly being TRBD1 (6 bases). This CDR3 comprises 16 residues. Germline V gene sequence: CDR1 MNHEY, CDR2 SMNVEV (reference sequence). Between the trimmed V and J ends, which lost 8 bases and 5 bases, there was a span of 22 bases. The CDR3 bases are TGTGCCAGCTTACTTACGCCAGGGGTTCGGGACAATGAGCAGTTCTTC. It is translated as CASLLTPGVRDNEQFF.

The chain has TRBV18 and TRBJ2-2; D gene ambiguous. This CDR3 spans 13 amino acids. Germline V gene lookup returns CDR1 KGHSH and CDR2 LQKENI. V dropped 2 bases and J dropped 7 bases, with 8 bases sitting between them. In DNA, the CDR3 is TGTGCCAGCTCACCAGCCGGGTTCGGGGAGCTGTTTTTT. Its translation is CASSPAGFGELFF. Full variable domain (missing parts from reference TRBV18 and TRBJ2-2): NAGVMQNPRHLVRRRGQEARLRCSPMKGHSHVYWYRQLPEEGLKFMVYLQKENIIDESGMPKERFSAEFPKEGPSILRIQQVVRGDSAAYFCASSPAGFGELFFGEGSRLTVL.

The rearrangement uses TRBV13 and TRBJ1-2; 7 nucleotides align to TRBD1. In germline, CDR1 is PRHDT, CDR2 FYEKMQ (reference sequence). This CDR3 is built from 15 residues. Trimming took 5 bases from V and 4 from J; bases not matched to a gene: 10. The CDR3 loop is CASSISTQGFYGYTF. CDR3 bases: TGTGCCAGCAGCATATCAACACAGGGGTTCTATGGCTACACCTTC.

This rearrangement joins TRBV30 to TRBJ1-2; TRBD1 aligns across 9 bases. J gave up 7 bases and V 3 bases, and 12 bases lay outside the gene matches. The CDR3 is made up of 15 amino acids. Germline-derived CDR1 and CDR2 are GTSNPN and SVGIG (reference sequence). In DNA, the CDR3 is TGTGCCTGGAGCGACTCGGGACAGGGTGAACGTGGCTACACCTTC. Its translation is CAWSDSGQGERGYTF.

V usage is TRBV2 and J usage is TRBJ2-6, with a possible D match to TRBD2 (6 bases). This CDR3 has 17 residues. Germline values: CDR1 SNHLY, CDR2 FYNNEI. Trimming stripped 6 bases from V and 0 bases from J, with 15 bases between. Written as DNA, the CDR3 is TGTGCCAGCAGCGGGGGACTGTCCTTCTCTGGGGCCAACGTCCTGACTTTC. Translation gives CASSGGLSFSGANVLTF.

This clone occurred once. The chain carries TRBV6-5 and TRBJ1-2, with D possibly matching TRBD1 (5 bases). Germline V gene sequence: CDR1 MNHEY, CDR2 SVGAGI. The V gene lost 2 bases and the J gene lost 6 bases, with 10 bases spanning the gap. The CDR3 is 13 amino acids. This chain's CDR3 is CASSYRQGDGYTF. As DNA, the CDR3 is TGTGCCAGCAGTTACAGGCAGGGTGATGGCTACACCTTC.

This chain connects TRBV7-2 to TRBJ1-1; D ambiguous. The CDR3 spans 14 residues. Trimming shortened V by 2 bases and J by 1 base, and 8 bases separated the two germline ends. In germline, CDR1 is SGHTA, CDR2 FQGNSA. CDR3 loop: CASSLSLANTEAFF. CDR3 DNA: TGTGCCAGCAGCTTATCGCTGGCGAACACTGAAGCTTTCTTT.

The chain is built from TRBV6-5 and TRBJ2-7; 7 nucleotides match TRBD1. This CDR3 is built from 15 residues. The J segment lost 0 bases and the V segment lost 4 bases, leaving 6 bases of the junction unmatched. CDR1 is MNHEY, CDR2 SVGAGI, per germline. CDR3 in amino acids: CASSWGQPSSYEQYF. For the CDR3, the DNA is TGTGCCAGCAGTTGGGGACAGCCGAGCTCCTACGAGCAGTACTTC.

In this sample, this clone turned up a few times. This same CDR3 is encoded by further DNA sequences in the sample. The rearrangement joins TRBV30 to TRBJ1-1; 8 bases match TRBD1. The CDR3 runs 13 residues. Germline CDR1 and CDR2: GTSNPN and SVGIG (reference sequence). Trimming cost V 0 bases and J 3 bases; bases outside gene matches: 0. CDR3 in amino acids: CAWSVQGDTEAFF. CDR3 nucleotides: TGTGCCTGGAGTGTACAGGGGGACACTGAAGCTTTCTTT. Combining the CDR3 with reference TRBV30 and TRBJ1-1 gives the whole variable domain SQTIHQWPATLVQPVGSPLSLECTVEGTSNPNLYWYRQAAGRGLQLLFYSVGIGQISSEVPQNLSASRPQDRQFILSSKKLLLSDSGFYLCAWSVQGDTEAFFGQGTRLTVV.

This chain connects TRBV19 to TRBJ1-1, with TRBD1 matching 8 bases. V shed 8 bases, J shed 4 bases, and the junction held 15 bases outside the gene matches. CDR1 LNHDA and CDR2 SQIVND come from the germline V gene (reference sequence). The CDR3 extends over 16 amino acids. The CDR3, as DNA: TGTGCCAGTCAAGCCCTGGCAGGGGGCTACGGCACTGAAGCTTTCTTT. It translates to CASQALAGGYGTEAFF.

In this sample, this clone turned up a few times. The V call is TRBV5-1, the J call TRBJ2-1; 8 bases line up with TRBD1. The germline gives CDR1 SGHRS, CDR2 YFSETQ. The CDR3 has 14 residues. Trimming took 4 bases from V and 6 from J; bases not matched to a gene: 6. For the CDR3, the DNA is TGCGCCAGCAGCAGAATGACAGGGGTCAATGAGCAGTTCTTC. Its translation: CASSRMTGVNEQFF.

The rearrangement joins TRBV10-3 to TRBJ1-1, with TRBD1 identical over 8 bases. CDR1 ENHRY and CDR2 SYGVKD come from the germline V gene. V dropped 10 bases and J dropped 0; count of bases not matched to a gene: 4. The CDR3 runs to 13 residues. DNA for the CDR3: TGTGCCACAGGACAGGGTTTGAACACTGAAGCTTTCTTT. It translates to CATGQGLNTEAFF.

This rearrangement joins TRBV7-3 to TRBJ2-1; the match to TRBD2 covers 9 bases. V shed 5 bases, J shed 1 base, and the junction held 6 bases outside the gene matches. CDR1 is SGHTA and CDR2 is FQGTGA in the germline V gene. The length of the CDR3 is 16 residues. The CDR3 loop is CASSRLSGGSYNEQFF. The DNA of the CDR3 is TGTGCCAGCAGCCGACTGAGCGGGGGGTCCTACAATGAGCAGTTCTTC. The entire variable domain, with the rest obtained from reference TRBV7-3 and TRBJ2-1, is as follows: GAGVSQTPSNKVTEKGKYVELRCDPISGHTALYWYRQSLGQGPEFLIYFQGTGAADDSGLPNDRFFAVRPEGSVSTLKIQRTERGDSAVYLCASSRLSGGSYNEQFFGPGTRLTVL.

This chain links TRBV10-3 with TRBJ2-3, with 9 bases matching TRBD2. The trim removed 4 bases at V and 3 bases at J, leaving 5 bases unmatched. The CDR3 has 15 residues. Germline loops: CDR1 ENHRY, CDR2 SYGVKD. CDR3 sequence reads: CAISGGGRATDTQYF. CDR3 DNA: TGTGCCATCAGTGGAGGCGGGAGGGCGACAGATACGCAGTATTTT.

V usage is TRBV6-5 and J usage is TRBJ2-7; 11 bases match TRBD1. This CDR3 has 13 residues. Trimming took 8 bases from V and 0 from J; bases not matched to a gene: 0. The germline gives CDR1 MNHEY, CDR2 SVGAGI. The CDR3 coding sequence is TGTGCCAGCGGACAGGGGGCCTCCTACGAGCAGTACTTC. Its protein is CASGQGASYEQYF.

The chain is built from TRBV7-9 and TRBJ2-5, with TRBD2 matching over 9 bases. The CDR3 spans 14 residues. Germline CDR1 reads SEHNR; CDR2 reads FQNEAQ (reference sequence). With 6 bases clipped from V and 1 base from J, the junction kept 3 bases outside the gene matches. Here the CDR3 reads CASSYSGSQETQYF. As DNA, the CDR3 is TGTGCCAGCAGTTATAGCGGGAGCCAAGAGACCCAGTACTTC.

The CDR3 region is CASSPTRGQTNTEAFF. The DNA for the CDR3 is TGCGCCAGCAGCCCCACCCGTGGACAAACTAACACTGAAGCTTTCTTT. The rearrangement links TRBV5-1 to TRBJ1-1, with D maybe TRBD1 (5 bases). The length of the CDR3 is 16 residues. The V and J ends lost 4 bases and 2 bases respectively, with 18 bases between them. Germline loops: CDR1 SGHRS, CDR2 YFSETQ. Full variable domain (remainder filled in from reference TRBV5-1 and TRBJ1-1): KAGVTQTPRYLIKTRGQQVTLSCSPISGHRSVSWYQQTPGQGLQFLFEYFSETQRNKGNFPGRFSGRQFSNSRSEMNVSTLELGDSALYLCASSPTRGQTNTEAFFGQGTRLTVV.

The chain is built from TRBV2 and TRBJ1-2, with D possibly being TRBD1 (5 bases). CDR3 length equals 18 residues. Deletions cut 4 bases from V and 4 bases from J, with 25 bases between. Germline V gene data show CDR1 as SNHLY and CDR2 as FYNNEI. The DNA of the CDR3 is TGTGCCAGCAGTGTTCAAGGGAGGTTCGAGCGAAGGGGCTATGGCTACACCTTC. Protein sequence: CASSVQGRFERRGYGYTF. Together with reference TRBV2 and TRBJ1-2, the CDR3 gives the full variable domain: EPEVTQTPSHQVTQMGQEVILRCVPISNHLYFYWYRQILGQKVEFLVSFYNNEISEKSEIFDDQFSVERPDGSNFTLKIRSTKLEDSAMYFCASSVQGRFERRGYGYTFGSGTRLTVV.

This sequence joins TRBV15 and TRBJ1-1; 9 bases are a match to TRBD1. The length of the CDR3 is 18 residues. Germline values: CDR1 LNHNV, CDR2 YYDKDF (reference sequence). J gave up 3 bases and V 1 base, and 12 bases lay outside the gene matches. This CDR3 is CATSRGVLQRTGDTEAFF. CDR3 coding DNA: TGTGCCACCAGCAGAGGCGTACTGCAGCGGACAGGGGACACTGAAGCTTTCTTT.

The chain uses TRBV19 and TRBJ2-3; 7 bases map to TRBD2. The CDR3 runs 14 residues. The germline V gene encodes CDR1 LNHDA and CDR2 SQIVND (reference sequence). V lost 8 bases, J lost 1 base, and 6 bases stayed unmatched. CDR3 bases: TGTGCCAGTTCAAGCGGGGCCGGCACAGATACGCAGTATTTT. It yields the protein CASSSGAGTDTQYF.

The chain recombines TRBV6-5 with TRBJ1-4; D is uncertain. CDR1 is MNHEY, CDR2 SVGAGI, per germline. This CDR3 has 13 residues. V lost 7 bases to trimming and J lost 4 bases, with 10 bases between them. This CDR3 reads CASKRAHNEKLFF. DNA for the CDR3: TGTGCCAGCAAGAGGGCCCATAATGAAAAACTGTTTTTT.

The rearrangement links TRBV19 to TRBJ1-2; D possibly corresponds to TRBD1 (5 bases). CDR1 LNHDA and CDR2 SQIVND come from the germline V gene (reference sequence). Trimming took 3 bases from V and 8 from J, leaving 25 bases between them. The CDR3 covers 17 residues. As DNA, the CDR3 is TGTGCCAGTAGTATTACGGATTCAGGGTTCGGGAGGAGAGGCTACACCTTC. This gives the protein CASSITDSGFGRRGYTF. The full variable domain, its missing parts supplied by reference TRBV19 and TRBJ1-2, is DGGITQSPKYLFRKEGQNVTLSCEQNLNHDAMYWYRQDPGQGLRLIYYSQIVNDFQKGDIAEGYSVSREKKESFPLTVTSAQKNPTAFYLCASSITDSGFGRRGYTFGSGTRLTVV.

This chain connects TRBV10-2 to TRBJ2-7; TRBD1 matches 8 bases. The CDR3 sequence is 13 residues long. The V gene end was trimmed by 7 bases and the J gene end by 1 base; junction bases not matched to a gene: 3. Germline loops: CDR1 WSHSY, CDR2 SAAADI. CDR3 in amino acids: CASNGQGSYEQYF. The DNA for the CDR3 is TGCGCCAGCAACGGACAGGGTTCCTACGAGCAGTACTTC.

The chain has TRBV27 and TRBJ1-5; a weak D match, TRBD1 (6 bases). The CDR3 runs to 15 residues. Trimming took 1 base from V and 4 from J, leaving 11 bases between them. Germline V gene lookup returns CDR1 MNHEY and CDR2 SMNVEV (reference sequence). The CDR3 DNA reads TGTGCCAGCAGTTTATGGGCAGGGGCAAATCAGCCCCAGCATTTT. Protein: CASSLWAGANQPQHF.

This chain uses TRBV5-8 with TRBJ1-2, with 7 positions matching TRBD1. Unmatched junction bases numbered 6, after V lost 3 bases and J lost 4 bases. The germline V gene encodes CDR1 SGHTS and CDR2 YDEGEE. The CDR3 contains 14 residues. The CDR3 region has the DNA TGTGCCAGCAGCTGGTCAGGGGGTAGCTATGGCTACACCTTC. Protein: CASSWSGGSYGYTF.

The rearrangement joins TRBV28 to TRBJ1-5, with 7 bases matching TRBD1. V trimming: 5 bases; J trimming: 2 bases; junction bases outside the gene matches: 0. Per the germline V gene, CDR1 is MDHEN and CDR2 is SYDVKM. The CDR3 totals 13 residues. For the CDR3, the DNA is TGTGCCAGCAGTGACAGGGGCAATCAGCCCCAGCATTTT. This translates into CASSDRGNQPQHF.